These 21 T cell receptor beta chains came from one sample sequenced in a study of blood T cell repertoires in COVID-19. The method was immunoSEQ multiplex PCR; TCRdb's version includes in-frame clones alone and lacks a portion of them. The table includes roughly 150,000 clones, roughly 84% detected once. What was sequenced was PBMCs or T cells enriched from blood (not recorded which). The receptors shown here come from a woman between 45 and 65 years old who had recovered from COVID-19.

This chain links TRBV2 with TRBJ2-5; 7 bases match TRBD1. From germline, CDR1 is SNHLY and CDR2 FYNNEI. There are 15 residues in the CDR3. V trimming: 7 bases; J trimming: 0 bases; junction bases outside the gene matches: 8. CDR3 nucleotide sequence: TGTGCCAGCACCCTGGACAGGCAGTACCAAGAGACCCAGTACTTC. Protein product: CASTLDRQYQETQYF.

The rearrangement uses TRBV9 and TRBJ1-5; D remains ambiguous. Germline CDR1 reads SGDLS; CDR2 reads YYNGEE. V lost 4 bases, J lost 7 bases, and 12 bases lay in between. The CDR3 contains 13 residues. The CDR3 DNA follows: TGTGCCAGCAGCCCTAGGTCCGGACAGCCCCAGCATTTT. Protein: CASSPRSGQPQHF.

The chain carries TRBV5-8 and TRBJ1-1, with D maybe TRBD1 (5 bases). V was clipped by 4 bases and J by 3 bases, with 13 bases between them. The CDR3 is 14 residues long. CDR1 is SGHTS, CDR2 YDEGEE, per germline. Written as DNA, the CDR3 is TGTGCCAGCAGCGCGACAGTGGGGTACACTGAAGCTTTCTTT. Protein sequence: CASSATVGYTEAFF.

V is TRBV7-9 and J is TRBJ2-3; TRBD1 agrees at 7 bases. V was pared by 4 bases and J by 4 bases, with 5 bases of the junction left unmatched. CDR3 length: 14 residues. Germline loops: CDR1 SEHNR, CDR2 FQNEAQ (reference sequence). The CDR3 region has the DNA TGTGCCAGCAGCTGGACAGGTATCGCAGATACGCAGTATTTT. Protein: CASSWTGIADTQYF.

This clone has more than one count but fewer than ten. The chain has TRBV5-1 and TRBJ1-1; unclear D gene. This CDR3 comprises 12 residues. Trimming removed 5 bases at V and 3 bases at J, with 8 bases between. From germline, CDR1 is SGHRS and CDR2 YFSETQ. The CDR3 spells CASRTGDTEAFF. The CDR3 region has the DNA TGCGCCAGCAGGACGGGAGACACTGAAGCTTTCTTT.

This sequence joins TRBV9 and TRBJ1-2, with D tentatively TRBD1 (5 bases). Trimming took 0 bases from V and 2 from J, leaving 11 bases between them. CDR3 length: 15 amino acids. Germline CDR1 and CDR2: SGDLS and YYNGEE. The chain's CDR3 is CASSVGPGLNYGYTF. CDR3 sequence (DNA): TGTGCCAGCAGCGTAGGACCGGGACTCAACTATGGCTACACCTTC. The full variable domain, completed using reference TRBV9 and TRBJ1-2, is DSGVTQTPKHLITATGQRVTLRCSPRSGDLSVYWYQQSLDQGLQFLIQYYNGEERAKGNILERFSAQQFPDLHSELNLSSLELGDSALYFCASSVGPGLNYGYTFGSGTRLTVV.

The gene calls are TRBV6-6 and TRBJ2-2, with unresolved D. This CDR3 is built from 14 residues. CDR1 is MNHNY, CDR2 SVGAGI, per germline (reference sequence). V was shortened by 0 bases and J by 7 bases, with 9 bases between the two germline ends. DNA of the CDR3: TGTGCCAGCAGTTACTCGTGGCCAGTCGGGGAGCTGTTTTTT. It encodes CASSYSWPVGELFF.

The rearrangement uses TRBV5-4 and TRBJ1-3; perhaps TRBD1 as D (5 bases). The germline gives CDR1 SGHNT, CDR2 YYREEE (reference sequence). Trimming shortened V by 7 bases and J by 0 bases, and 11 bases separated the two germline ends. CDR3 length equals 14 residues. In DNA form, the CDR3 reads TGTGCCAGCGGTCGGAGGGGCTCTGGAAACACCATATATTTT. Amino acids: CASGRRGSGNTIYF.

The chain couples TRBV4-2 to TRBJ1-5; D remains ambiguous. CDR1 and CDR2 (germline): LGHNA, YNFKEQ. This CDR3 spans 17 amino acids. Between the trimmed V and J ends, which lost 3 bases and 0 bases, there was a span of 15 bases. The CDR3: CASSQTLTRNSNQPQHF. The CDR3, as DNA: TGTGCCAGCAGCCAGACCCTGACACGAAATAGCAATCAGCCCCAGCATTTT.

The CDR3 reads CASSSNSGGALMDTQYF. The CDR3 DNA reads TGTGCCAGCAGCTCCAATAGCGGGGGGGCCCTTATGGATACGCAGTATTTT. The V gene is TRBV7-2, the J gene TRBJ2-3; TRBD2 matches 11 bases. The CDR3 extends over 17 amino acids. J was trimmed by 6 bases and V by 4 bases; bases with no gene match: 12. Germline V CDR1 and CDR2: SGHTA, FQGNSA.

The rearrangement joins TRBV2 to TRBJ1-1; 7 bases are a match to TRBD1. This CDR3 comprises 10 residues. V lost 9 bases, J lost 10 bases, and 5 bases stayed unmatched. Looked up from germline, CDR1 is SNHLY and CDR2 is FYNNEI. CDR3: CASQTGRAFF. The CDR3 DNA sequence: TGTGCCAGTCAGACAGGGAGAGCTTTCTTT.

J is TRBJ2-7 and V is TRBV5-6, with 10 nucleotides matching TRBD1. The CDR3 length is 15 residues. The trim removed 0 bases at V and 7 bases at J, leaving 7 bases unmatched. CDR1 and CDR2 (germline): SGHDT, YYEEEE. The CDR3 is CASSLGLTGGREQYF. The CDR3 DNA is TGTGCCAGCAGCTTGGGCTTGACAGGGGGCAGGGAGCAGTACTTC.

The chain has TRBV7-3 and TRBJ1-2, with no clear D. Trimming stripped 2 bases from V and 7 bases from J, with 8 bases between. CDR3 length: 12 residues. Germline CDR1 is SGHTA and CDR2 is FQGTGA. The CDR3 loop reads CASSLEGSGYTF. The CDR3 region has the DNA TGTGCCAGCAGCTTAGAGGGCAGTGGCTACACCTTC. Drawing the rest from reference TRBV7-3 and TRBJ1-2, the complete variable domain is GAGVSQTPSNKVTEKGKYVELRCDPISGHTALYWYRQSLGQGPEFLIYFQGTGAADDSGLPNDRFFAVRPEGSVSTLKIQRTERGDSAVYLCASSLEGSGYTFGSGTRLTVV.

This clone was counted only a few times. The V call is TRBV14, the J call TRBJ1-6, with no clear D. The V end lost 5 bases, the J end lost 14 bases, and 13 bases lay between the germline ends. This CDR3 comprises 12 residues. Germline V gene sequence: CDR1 SGHDN, CDR2 FVKESK. CDR3 in amino acids: CASSAKRVTLHF. CDR3 bases: TGTGCCAGCAGCGCGAAACGGGTGACCCTCCACTTT. The full variable domain, in which reference TRBV14 and TRBJ1-6 provide the parts outside the CDR3, is EAGVTQFPSHSVIEKGQTVTLRCDPISGHDNLYWYRRVMGKEIKFLLHFVKESKQDESGMPNNRFLAERTGGTYSTLKVQPAELEDSGVYFCASSAKRVTLHFGNGTRLTVT.

This clone came up once. The V gene is TRBV4-3, the J gene TRBJ1-4; no firm D call. This CDR3 region has 16 residues. The V and J ends lost 0 bases and 3 bases respectively, with 11 bases between them. Per the germline V gene, CDR1 is LGHNA and CDR2 is YSLEER. The CDR3 DNA follows: TGCGCCAGCAGCCAAGATTTCGGGGTAGCTAATGAAAAACTGTTTTTT. Translating gives CASSQDFGVANEKLFF.

The genes are TRBV4-3 and TRBJ2-1; 12 bases line up with TRBD2. Per germline, CDR1 LGHNA and CDR2 YSLEER. Unmatched junction bases numbered 8, after V lost 2 bases and J lost 0 bases. The length of the CDR3 is 19 residues. The CDR3 reads CASSQLTSGGISSYNEQFF. The CDR3 coding sequence is TGCGCCAGCAGCCAACTAACTAGCGGGGGGATAAGCTCCTACAATGAGCAGTTCTTC.

The chain has TRBV7-8 and TRBJ1-2, with a weak D call TRBD1 (6 bases). This CDR3 has 12 residues. V dropped 4 bases and J dropped 7 bases, with 10 bases sitting between them. Germline loops: CDR1 SGHVS, CDR2 FQNEAQ. The CDR3: CASSSQGPGYTF. CDR3 bases: TGTGCCAGCAGCTCACAGGGCCCTGGCTACACCTTC.

The chain couples TRBV27 to TRBJ2-2; 10 nucleotides match TRBD2. CDR3 length: 16 amino acids. CDR1 and CDR2 (germline): MNHEY, SMNVEV (reference sequence). The V and J ends lost 6 bases and 3 bases, in that order; junction bases with no gene match: 7. CDR3 coding DNA: TGTGCCAGCAGAAGTCAGCGGGGGGGATACACCGGGGAGCTGTTTTTT. Protein product: CASRSQRGGYTGELFF.

The rearrangement joins TRBV28 to TRBJ1-2; 7 nucleotides match TRBD1. The CDR3 loop spans 14 amino acids. CDR1 MDHEN and CDR2 SYDVKM come from the germline V gene. V gave up 4 bases and J gave up 8 bases; unmatched junction bases: 10. As DNA, the CDR3 is TGTGCCAGCAGTTCGTCGTTAGGGGGCTTCGGCTACACCTTC. It specifies CASSSSLGGFGYTF.

This clone occurred a few times. The chain combines TRBV19 with TRBJ1-3, with 11 bases fitting TRBD1. The V segment lost 6 bases and the J segment 4 bases; nucleotides outside the gene matches: 5. The germline gives CDR1 LNHDA, CDR2 SQIVND (reference sequence). There are 15 residues in the CDR3. The CDR3 is CASRDRGHRGNTIYF. The CDR3 bases are TGTGCCAGTAGGGACAGGGGGCATAGGGGAAACACCATATATTTT.

The chain carries TRBV7-9 and TRBJ2-7; weak D call: TRBD1 (6 bases). CDR1 is SEHNR, CDR2 FQNEAQ, per germline (reference sequence). The CDR3 loop spans 14 amino acids. Trimming stripped 3 bases from V and 2 bases from J, with 11 bases between. The CDR3 is CASSFGTQPYEQYF. The CDR3 DNA is TGTGCCAGCAGCTTTGGGACACAACCCTACGAGCAGTACTTC.